This TCR beta chain was identified in a study of blood T cells in healthy people across ages. A second about 6 to 12 cycle PCR used barcoded and J-beta primers. From the 5' RACE reads, TCRdb called clonotypes with MiXCR, one entry per CDR3 protein. The profile shows about a million distinct CDR3 sequences, under 50% of them singletons. Looked up from germline, CDR1 is MNHNY and CDR2 is SVGAGI (reference sequence). The CDR3 is 17 amino acids. The J segment lost 0 bases and the V segment lost 4 bases, leaving 5 bases of the junction unmatched. The TCR comes from a man aged 25 to 45 in good health. The sample consisted of blood. J is TRBJ2-6 and V is TRBV6-6; 8 bases map to TRBD1. Here the CDR3 reads CASSLGQGYSGANVLTF. CDR3 DNA: TGTGCCAGCAGTTTAGGACAGGGATACTCTGGGGCCAACGTCCTGACTTTC.